Below, 26 T cell receptor beta chains from the same sample are listed, as sequenced in a study of T cells after yellow fever vaccination. Each CDR3 protein gets one entry after TCRdb re-called the 5' RACE reads with MiXCR. The profile shows under 200,000 distinct CDR3 sequences, around 7.2% of them singletons. The material sequenced was CD4+ T cells sorted from PBMCs, taken less than 6 days after the first yellow fever vaccination. These receptors all come from a man between 18 and 35 years old who received the YFV17D yellow fever vaccine.

J is TRBJ1-1 and V is TRBV4-2; D gene ambiguous. Germline V lookup: CDR1 LGHNA, CDR2 YNFKEQ. V was shortened by 4 bases and J by 1 base, with 13 bases between the two germline ends. CDR3 length equals 15 residues. The CDR3 is CASSPEAVTNTEAFF. DNA for the CDR3: TGTGCCAGCAGCCCCGAGGCTGTCACGAACACTGAAGCTTTCTTT.

This clonotype was seen at least ten times. V is TRBV10-3 and J is TRBJ2-6; 10 bases fit TRBD2. V was pared by 3 bases and J by 1 base, with 3 bases of the junction left unmatched. The germline V gene has CDR1 ENHRY and CDR2 SYGVKD. The CDR3 runs to 17 residues. The CDR3 DNA follows: TGTGCCATCAGTGAAACTAGCGGGGCTTCTGGGGCCAACGTCCTGACTTTC. Its protein product is CAISETSGASGANVLTF.

In this sample, this clonotype turned up a few times. CDR3 DNA: TGTGCCAGCAGCTGGTCGTGGGACAGGGGCCCTGGGGCCAACGTCCTGACTTTC. It codes for CASSWSWDRGPGANVLTF. The chain joins TRBV7-6 to TRBJ2-6; TRBD1 aligns across 10 bases. The trim removed 4 bases at V and 2 bases at J, leaving 8 bases unmatched. This CDR3 contains 18 residues. Germline loops: CDR1 SGHVS, CDR2 FNYEAQ.

This clonotype was picked up a small number of times. The V gene is TRBV5-1, the J gene TRBJ2-6; D may match TRBD1 or TRBD2 (6 bases each). From germline, CDR1 is SGHRS and CDR2 YFSETQ. This CDR3 is built from 16 residues. The germline V and J ends were trimmed by 2 bases and 2 bases, with 11 bases remaining between them. The CDR3 here is CASSLRRGAGANVLTF. The CDR3 nucleotides read TGCGCCAGCAGCTTACGAAGGGGGGCTGGGGCCAACGTCCTGACTTTC.

This clonotype was detected ten times or more. The rearrangement joins TRBV11-2 to TRBJ2-5; TRBD2 matches 7 bases. The CDR3 runs to 13 residues. The V gene's germline CDR1 is SGHAT and CDR2 FQNNGV. The V segment lost 3 bases and the J segment 7 bases; nucleotides outside the gene matches: 5. The DNA of the CDR3 is TGTGCCAGCAGCTTCAGCGGGACCACGACCCAGTACTTC. The encoded protein is CASSFSGTTTQYF.

The chain has TRBV14 and TRBJ2-1; weak D call: TRBD2 (7 bases). This CDR3 comprises 13 residues. V was shortened by 4 bases and J by 13 bases, with 17 bases between the two germline ends. Germline CDR1 is SGHDN and CDR2 is FVKESK. CDR3 loop: CASSLQGGTKQFF. CDR3 in DNA: TGTGCCAGCAGCCTCCAAGGGGGGACTAAACAGTTCTTC.

This clonotype has a count of ten or more. The rearrangement links TRBV20-1 to TRBJ2-1; D not certain. CDR1 is DFQATT, CDR2 SNEGSKA, per germline (reference sequence). The CDR3 has 13 residues. Deletions cut 6 bases from V and 4 bases from J, with 13 bases between. CDR3 coding DNA: TGCAGTGCCGACACACCCCTTTACAATGAGCAGTTCTTC. Amino acids: CSADTPLYNEQFF.

This chain joins TRBV6-1 and TRBJ1-1; TRBD1 aligns across 7 bases. CDR1 MNHNS and CDR2 SASEGT come from the germline V gene. The length of the CDR3 is 13 residues. With V trimmed by 6 bases and J by 5 bases, 6 bases remained unmatched. The CDR3 region has the DNA TGTGCCAGCAGCAACAGGGGATTTACTGAAGCTTTCTTT. This translates into CASSNRGFTEAFF.

This clonotype came up many times. The V call is TRBV7-3, the J call TRBJ2-5; D ambiguous. This CDR3 has 15 amino acids. CDR1 and CDR2 (germline): SGHTA, FQGTGA. V was shortened by 1 base and J by 4 bases, with 13 bases between the two germline ends. The CDR3 spells CASSLIGLDGETQYF. For the CDR3, the DNA is TGTGCCAGCAGCTTAATAGGGCTGGATGGAGAGACCCAGTACTTC.

This clonotype came up many times. The rearrangement uses TRBV6-2 or TRBV6-3 and TRBJ2-5; 9 nucleotides match TRBD2. The ends lost 6 bases at V and 1 base at J; junction bases unmatched: 6. This CDR3 is built from 15 residues. Germline V lookup: CDR1 MNHEY, CDR2 SVGEGT. The CDR3: CASRRFSGSQETQYF. In DNA form, the CDR3 reads TGTGCCAGCAGACGATTTAGCGGGAGCCAAGAGACCCAGTACTTC.

At least ten counts were recorded for this clonotype. The rearrangement uses TRBV3-1 and TRBJ1-1; a weak D match, TRBD1 (5 bases). CDR3 length: 16 residues. V gave up 1 base and J gave up 0 bases, with 12 bases separating them. CDR1 and CDR2 from the germline V gene are LGHDT and YNNKEL (reference sequence). The CDR3 region is CASSQARGIMNTEAFF. CDR3 nucleotides: TGTGCCAGCAGCCAAGCCCGGGGGATTATGAACACTGAAGCTTTCTTT.

This clonotype has at least ten counts. The chain links TRBV10-3 to TRBJ1-1; weak D call: TRBD1 (6 bases). CDR1 and CDR2 (germline): ENHRY, SYGVKD. The CDR3 runs to 12 residues. The V gene lost 4 bases and the J gene lost 8 bases, with 11 bases spanning the gap. In DNA form, the CDR3 reads TGTGCCATCAGTGGTATCGGGGGCGAAGCTTTCTTT. It is translated as CAISGIGGEAFF.

V usage is TRBV7-2 and J usage is TRBJ2-1, with D maybe TRBD1 (6 bases). The CDR3 is 12 amino acids. With 8 bases removed from V and 7 bases from J, the gap between germline ends came to 12 bases. CDR1 and CDR2 from the germline V gene are SGHTA and FQGNSA. CDR3 sequence reads: CASASQGNEQFF. CDR3 coding DNA: TGTGCCAGCGCGTCACAGGGTAATGAGCAGTTCTTC.

This clonotype was counted at least ten times. This chain connects TRBV11-2 to TRBJ2-7; 9 nucleotides line up with TRBD2. The CDR3 is 14 residues long. The germline gives CDR1 SGHAT, CDR2 FQNNGV. J lost 9 bases, V lost 7 bases, and 13 bases had no gene match. In DNA, the CDR3 is TGTGCCAGCACCATAGGACTAGCGTCTCCTGTGCAGTACTTC. Translated, it gives CASTIGLASPVQYF.

This clonotype was detected only a few times. The chain links TRBV6-1 to TRBJ2-7; possibly TRBD2 for D (5 bases). This CDR3 region has 14 residues. V was shortened by 2 bases and J by 7 bases, with 15 bases between the two germline ends. CDR1 is MNHNS and CDR2 is SASEGT in the germline V gene. CDR3 in amino acids: CASSETGLLGEQYF. CDR3 nucleotide sequence: TGTGCCAGCAGTGAAACCGGACTTCTCGGGGAGCAGTACTTC.

There are many counts of this clonotype. The chain carries TRBV20-1 and TRBJ1-6; D gene uncertain. Trimming removed 3 bases at V and 0 bases at J, with 9 bases between. CDR1 is DFQATT and CDR2 is SNEGSKA in the germline V gene (reference sequence). There are 15 residues in the CDR3. The CDR3 region has the DNA TGCAGTGCTAGCTCGGCGAGCTCCTATAATTCACCCCTCCACTTT. Protein: CSASSASSYNSPLHF.

The chain combines TRBV5-1 with TRBJ1-2, with 7 bases fitting TRBD1. V lost 4 bases to trimming and J lost 4 bases; unmatched junction nucleotides: 10. This CDR3 has 15 amino acids. Germline V lookup: CDR1 SGHRS, CDR2 YFSETQ. The CDR3 sequence is CASSPDGTESYGYTF. CDR3 bases: TGCGCCAGCAGCCCCGACGGGACAGAATCCTATGGCTACACCTTC.

The table lists this clonotype with many counts. CDR3 amino acids: CASSLRLQETQYF. The DNA of the CDR3 is TGTGCCAGCAGTTTAAGACTTCAAGAGACCCAGTACTTC. The chain recombines TRBV12-3 or TRBV12-4 with TRBJ2-5; D remains unclear. The CDR3 covers 13 residues. V lost 2 bases to trimming and J lost 2 bases, with 6 bases between them.

The chain carries TRBV2 and TRBJ2-1; 10 bases line up with TRBD1. The CDR3 contains 21 residues. With V trimmed by 6 bases and J by 1 base, 21 bases remained unmatched. Germline CDR1 is SNHLY and CDR2 is FYNNEI. CDR3 residues: CASRQTRQGAKGAPSYNEQFF. Here the CDR3 DNA reads TGTGCCAGCAGGCAGACGCGACAGGGGGCCAAGGGGGCCCCTTCCTACAATGAGCAGTTCTTC.

This clonotype came up a few times. This chain joins TRBV12-3 or TRBV12-4 and TRBJ1-2; a weak D match, TRBD1 (6 bases). V dropped 7 bases and J dropped 7 bases, with 13 bases sitting between them. The CDR3 consists of 12 residues. The chain's CDR3 is CASTLLRGGYTF. DNA of the CDR3: TGTGCCAGCACCTTACTCAGGGGTGGCTACACCTTC.

In its sample, this clonotype was seen many times. The junction shows a germline mismatch at one end, possibly a read error. The chain combines TRBV6-1 with TRBJ2-3; D remains ambiguous. This CDR3 contains 13 residues. Germline CDR1 reads MNHNS; CDR2 reads SASEGT. The CDR3 coding sequence is TGTGCCAGCAGTAAAGCCTCCACAGATACGCAGTATTTT. This gives the protein CASSKASTDTQYF.

This clonotype was counted between two and nine times. This rearrangement joins TRBV5-1 to TRBJ1-2; D possibly corresponds to TRBD1 (5 bases). This CDR3 has 14 residues. The V gene lost 4 bases and the J gene lost 6 bases, with 16 bases spanning the gap. Germline CDR1 reads SGHRS; CDR2 reads YFSETQ. The CDR3 is CASSPQQADDGYTF. The CDR3 DNA sequence: TGCGCCAGCAGCCCCCAACAGGCGGATGATGGCTACACCTTC.

This clonotype came up many times. The chain combines TRBV10-3 with TRBJ1-1; TRBD1 aligns across 7 bases. Germline V gene lookup returns CDR1 ENHRY and CDR2 SYGVKD. V was clipped by 4 bases and J by 2 bases; unmatched bases: 7. The CDR3 extends over 15 amino acids. CDR3 sequence (DNA): TGTGCCATCAGTGCTGCTAGGGGGCTTAACACTGAAGCTTTCTTT. Its protein is CAISAARGLNTEAFF.

This clonotype was found many times. The chain carries TRBV20-1 and TRBJ1-2; possibly TRBD1 for D (5 bases). Per the germline V gene, CDR1 is DFQATT and CDR2 is SNEGSKA (reference sequence). Deletions cut 6 bases from V and 8 bases from J, with 16 bases between. CDR3 length: 12 amino acids. The CDR3 sequence: CSAPLSGAGYTF. Written as DNA, the CDR3 is TGCAGTGCGCCCCTCAGCGGGGCAGGCTACACCTTC.

The genes are TRBV5-1 and TRBJ2-2, with a tentative D call TRBD2 (5 bases). Trimming left V 0 bases short and J 1 base short, with 10 bases between. CDR1 SGHRS and CDR2 YFSETQ come from the germline V gene. The CDR3 runs 16 residues. CDR3 protein: CASSLEAGVNTGELFF. For the CDR3, the DNA is TGCGCCAGCAGCTTGGAGGCCGGGGTGAACACCGGGGAGCTGTTTTTT.

This clonotype was recorded at least ten times. The rearrangement uses TRBV6-1 and TRBJ1-4; possibly TRBD1 for D (5 bases). This CDR3 is 16 amino acids long. The ends were cut back, 3 bases at V and 6 bases at J, with 17 bases in the middle. Germline V gene lookup returns CDR1 MNHNS and CDR2 SASEGT. CDR3 residues: CASSDRRSRGDEKLFF. In DNA, the CDR3 is TGTGCCAGCAGTGATCGGCGATCACGGGGGGATGAAAAACTGTTTTTT.